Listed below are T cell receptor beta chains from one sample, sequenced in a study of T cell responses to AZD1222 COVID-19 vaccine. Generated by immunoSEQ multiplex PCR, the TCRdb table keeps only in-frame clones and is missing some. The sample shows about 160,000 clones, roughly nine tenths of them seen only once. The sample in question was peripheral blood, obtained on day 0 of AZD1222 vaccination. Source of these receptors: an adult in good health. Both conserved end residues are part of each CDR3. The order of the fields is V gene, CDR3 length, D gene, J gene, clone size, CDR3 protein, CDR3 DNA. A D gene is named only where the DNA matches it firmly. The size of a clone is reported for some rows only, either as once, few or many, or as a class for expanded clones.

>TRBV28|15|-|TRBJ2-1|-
CASKKAGTFYNEQFF
TGTGCCAGCAAGAAGGCAGGGACCTTTTACAATGAGCAGTTCTTC
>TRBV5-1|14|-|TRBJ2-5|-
CASSLLGREETQYF
TGCGCCAGCAGCTTGTTGGGTAGAGAAGAGACCCAGTACTTC
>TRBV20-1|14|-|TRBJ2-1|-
CSASRGAPGNEQFF
TGCAGTGCTAGTCGGGGGGCGCCCGGCAATGAGCAGTTCTTC
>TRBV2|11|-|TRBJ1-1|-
CASAWATEAFF
TGTGCCAGCGCGTGGGCCACTGAAGCTTTCTTT
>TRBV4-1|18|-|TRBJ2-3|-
CASSQDEEGTTRPDTQYF
TGCGCCAGCAGCCAAGATGAGGAGGGCACAACCCGTCCAGATACGCAGTATTTT
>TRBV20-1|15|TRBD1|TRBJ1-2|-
CSASKQGTANYGYTF
TGCAGTGCTAGTAAACAAGGGACAGCAAACTATGGCTACACCTTC
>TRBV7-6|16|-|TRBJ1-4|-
CASSLFAVATNEKLFF
TGTGCCAGCAGCTTATTTGCAGTTGCAACTAATGAAAAACTGTTTTTT
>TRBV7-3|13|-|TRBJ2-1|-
CASSSLRANEQFF
TGTGCCAGCAGCTCCCTGCGGGCCAATGAGCAGTTCTTC
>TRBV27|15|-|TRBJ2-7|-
CASRIGGSNFYEQYF
TGTGCCAGCAGGATCGGGGGATCGAATTTTTACGAGCAGTACTTC
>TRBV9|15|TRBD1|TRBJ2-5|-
CASSVGVGGLETQYF
TGTGCCAGCAGCGTCGGGGTAGGGGGCTTGGAGACCCAGTACTTC
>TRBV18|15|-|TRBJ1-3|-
CASSLQGPSGNTIYF
TGTGCCAGCTCACTCCAGGGACCCTCTGGAAACACCATATATTTT
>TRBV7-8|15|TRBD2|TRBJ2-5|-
CASSAQRGGRETQYF
TGTGCCAGCAGCGCCCAGCGGGGGGGCCGTGAGACCCAGTACTTC
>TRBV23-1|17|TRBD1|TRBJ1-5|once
CASSQSGQGARNQPQHF
TGCGCCAGCAGTCAATCGGGGCAGGGGGCGAGGAATCAGCCCCAGCATTTT
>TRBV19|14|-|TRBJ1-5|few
CASSKGAGNQPQHF
TGTGCCAGTAGTAAGGGAGCGGGAAATCAGCCCCAGCATTTT
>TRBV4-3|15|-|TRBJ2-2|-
CASSQGQGYGGELFF
TGCGCCAGCAGCCAAGGGCAGGGGTATGGCGGGGAGCTGTTTTTT
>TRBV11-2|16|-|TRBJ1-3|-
CASSLNGAGLGNTIYF
TGTGCCAGCAGCTTAAATGGAGCGGGGCTCGGAAACACCATATATTTT